The entry below gives a single TCR beta chain sequence along with its context. Its antigen is still unknown. This entry belongs to a study of cytomegalovirus exposure and HLA in healthy donors. Study-wide results and caveats: The classifier, whose performance was assessed in both the original and validation cohorts, reportedly diagnosed cytomegalovirus status with high specificity and sensitivity. The investigators catalogued 150 or so TCR beta chains as cytomegalovirus-associated.

V was shortened by 2 bases and J by 6 bases, with 4 bases between the two germline ends. The CDR3 extends over 12 amino acids. Germline lookup yields CDR1 SEHNR and CDR2 FQNEAQ (reference sequence). The assay was immunoSEQ multiplex PCR, and TCRdb's table has in-frame clones only and misses some. The data show tens of thousands of clones, 94% seen once. The sample taken for sequencing was PBMCs. V and J are TRBV7-9 and TRBJ2-2, with D hard to call. The sequence was obtained from a woman between 18 and 29 years old in good health and CMV-seropositive. CDR3 in DNA: TGTGCCAGCAGCTTAATCTCCGGGGAGCTGTTTTTT. Encoded protein: CASSLISGELFF.